Below, 22 T cell receptor beta chains from the same sample are listed, as sequenced in a study of blood T cell repertoires in COVID-19. The method was immunoSEQ multiplex PCR; TCRdb's version includes in-frame clones alone and lacks a portion of them. The sample has about 300,000 clones, roughly 86% seen once. Input material: peripheral blood. The receptors shown here come from a woman between 25 and 40 years old with COVID-19, enrolled during active disease.

The V and J genes are TRBV4-3 and TRBJ1-5; D unclear. V shed 0 bases and J shed 1 base, with 10 bases lying between them. The CDR3 has 16 residues. Per germline, CDR1 LGHNA and CDR2 YSLEER. The CDR3 spells CASSQEFGLSNQPQHF. The CDR3, as DNA: TGCGCCAGCAGCCAAGAGTTCGGGTTGAGCAATCAGCCCCAGCATTTT.

The chain employs TRBV11-3 and TRBJ2-5; TRBD1 matches at 7 bases. Germline CDR1 reads SGHNT; CDR2 reads YENEEA. The CDR3 loop spans 14 amino acids. Trimming at V came to 4 bases and at J to 5 bases, leaving 7 bases not matched to a gene. CDR3 DNA sequence: TGTGCCAGCAGCTCCGACAGGGTCTCGGAGACCCAGTACTTC. Encoded protein: CASSSDRVSETQYF.

This chain links TRBV7-9 with TRBJ2-1; 7 bases line up with TRBD2. CDR3 length: 14 amino acids. Per the germline V gene, CDR1 is SEHNR and CDR2 is FQNEAQ (reference sequence). Germline trimming cut 7 bases from V and 4 bases from J; bases unmatched to any gene: 7. Here the CDR3 reads CASNDPGLYNEQFF. CDR3 DNA sequence: TGTGCCAGCAACGACCCGGGACTATACAATGAGCAGTTCTTC.

This clone appeared once. The chain joins TRBV28 to TRBJ2-1; TRBD2 matches 9 bases. In germline, CDR1 is MDHEN, CDR2 SYDVKM. The CDR3 totals 14 residues. J was trimmed by 7 bases and V by 4 bases; bases with no gene match: 5. The CDR3 DNA follows: TGTGCCAGCAGTTGGCGGGGGGGCAGGAATGAGCAGTTCTTC. This encodes CASSWRGGRNEQFF.

The chain links TRBV18 to TRBJ2-5; the D gene is possibly TRBD1 (6 bases). Trimming removed 3 bases from V and 1 base from J, with 18 bases in between. Germline loops: CDR1 KGHSH, CDR2 LQKENI. This CDR3 has 17 residues. The CDR3 region has the DNA TGTGCCAGCTCACCTCAGGACGGGACAAATTTCCAAGAGACCCAGTACTTC. It codes for CASSPQDGTNFQETQYF.

The V call is TRBV4-3, the J call TRBJ2-2, with 15 bases matching TRBD2. With V trimmed by 4 bases and J by 5 bases, 5 bases remained unmatched. The CDR3 runs to 17 residues. CDR1 is LGHNA, CDR2 YSLEER, per germline. CDR3 bases: TGCGCCAGCAGCCCCGGACTAGCGGGGGGGTGGACCGGGGAGCTGTTTTTT. Translation gives CASSPGLAGGWTGELFF.

This chain connects TRBV4-3 to TRBJ1-2; D gene unclear. Germline CDR1 and CDR2: LGHNA and YSLEER. V was trimmed by 5 bases and J by 0 bases, leaving 13 bases between them. The CDR3 spans 15 residues. The CDR3 region is CASSYGRRTNYGYTF. The CDR3, as DNA: TGCGCCAGCAGCTACGGACGGAGGACTAACTATGGCTACACCTTC.

V and J are TRBV19 and TRBJ2-1, with 9 bases lining up with TRBD2. The germline V gene encodes CDR1 LNHDA and CDR2 SQIVND (reference sequence). The CDR3 is made up of 17 amino acids. Germline trimming cut 5 bases from V and 1 base from J; bases unmatched to any gene: 9. The chain's CDR3 is CASSPLRGGRSYNEQFF. The CDR3 DNA sequence: TGTGCCAGTAGTCCCTTGCGGGGGGGTAGGTCCTACAATGAGCAGTTCTTC.

The V and J genes are TRBV27 and TRBJ1-2; D is unclear. This CDR3 is built from 13 residues. V was cut by 6 bases and J by 6 bases, with 14 bases left in between. Germline CDR1 reads MNHEY; CDR2 reads SMNVEV (reference sequence). In DNA, the CDR3 is TGTGCCAGCAGATCGAGGGTGGTTGATGGCTACACCTTC. It yields the protein CASRSRVVDGYTF.

CDR3 sequence (DNA): TGTGCCAGCAGCTTAGCCCTTAACTATGGCTACACCTTC. Amino acid sequence: CASSLALNYGYTF. J is TRBJ1-2 and V is TRBV7-9; D is uncertain. Trimming removed 0 bases from V and 1 base from J, with 3 bases in between. From germline, CDR1 is SEHNR and CDR2 FQNEAQ (reference sequence). There are 13 residues in the CDR3. The full variable domain, in which reference TRBV7-9 and TRBJ1-2 provide the parts outside the CDR3, is DTGVSQNPRHKITKRGQNVTFRCDPISEHNRLYWYRQTLGQGPEFLTYFQNEAQLEKSRLLSDRFSAERPKGSFSTLEIQRTEQGDSAMYLCASSLALNYGYTFGSGTRLTVV.

This chain joins TRBV2 and TRBJ1-3, with TRBD1 matching 7 bases. The germline V gene has CDR1 SNHLY and CDR2 FYNNEI. CDR3 length: 17 amino acids. V was clipped by 1 base and J by 0 bases; unmatched bases: 6. The CDR3 DNA sequence: TGTGCCAGCAGTGAAGAAGGGGGCTCCTTCTCTGGAAACACCATATATTTT. Translating it yields CASSEEGGSFSGNTIYF.

The rearrangement links TRBV5-5 to TRBJ1-1; 9 bases align to TRBD1. Germline assignment: CDR1 SGHKS and CDR2 YYEKEE (reference sequence). The CDR3 sequence is 14 residues long. V lost 3 bases to trimming and J lost 4 bases; unmatched junction nucleotides: 4. The CDR3 coding sequence is TGTGCCAGCAGCTGGGGGACAGGGAGCACTGAAGCTTTCTTT. As protein: CASSWGTGSTEAFF.

This clone was counted once. The chain employs TRBV4-1 and TRBJ1-2; the D is unclear. This CDR3 has 15 amino acids. V lost 1 base to trimming and J lost 9 bases, with 18 bases between them. Germline V gives CDR1 MGHRA, CDR2 YSYEKL. The CDR3 loop reads CASSQGTSKTMRYTF. DNA of the CDR3: TGCGCCAGCAGCCAAGGTACCAGTAAAACTATGCGCTACACCTTC.

The count of this clone is one. This chain connects TRBV27 to TRBJ2-5; 11 bases are shared with TRBD2. Per germline, CDR1 MNHEY and CDR2 SMNVEV (reference sequence). Trimming cost V 3 bases and J 4 bases; bases outside gene matches: 4. The CDR3 runs 15 residues. CDR3: CASSFSGGVPETQYF. The DNA for the CDR3 is TGTGCCAGCAGTTTTAGCGGGGGGGTCCCAGAGACCCAGTACTTC.

This clone was detected once. V usage is TRBV6-5 and J usage is TRBJ1-4; 9 nucleotides match TRBD1. This CDR3 is built from 14 residues. Trimming removed 1 base from V and 7 bases from J; junction bases left unmatched: 1. Germline assignment: CDR1 MNHEY and CDR2 SVGAGI. The CDR3 loop reads CASSYWTGAEKLFF. CDR3 DNA sequence: TGTGCCAGCAGTTACTGGACAGGGGCTGAAAAACTGTTTTTT.

The gene calls are TRBV11-1 and TRBJ2-1, with TRBD2 matching 9 bases. Germline V gives CDR1 SGHAT, CDR2 FQDESV (reference sequence). This CDR3 region has 16 residues. V lost 0 bases and J lost 6; bases outside the gene matches: 6. In DNA, the CDR3 is TGTGCCAGCAGCTTAGCGGGCCTAGCGGGGCTCAATGAGCAGTTCTTC. It codes for CASSLAGLAGLNEQFF.

J is TRBJ2-3 and V is TRBV7-2, with 9 bases that match TRBD1. The V and J ends lost 1 base and 5 bases, in that order; junction bases with no gene match: 7. Germline CDR1 SGHTA, CDR2 FQGNSA. This CDR3 region has 16 residues. The DNA of the CDR3 is TGTGCCAGCAGCTTAGTGGGGACAGGGCAGGGAGATACGCAGTATTTT. It translates to CASSLVGTGQGDTQYF.

The chain carries TRBV6-2 or TRBV6-3 and TRBJ2-3; 13 bases map to TRBD2. Trimming took 5 bases from V and 5 from J; bases not matched to a gene: 4. CDR1 is MNHEY, CDR2 SVGEGT, per germline. This CDR3 is 15 amino acids long. This CDR3 is CASSLGTSGVDTQYF. The CDR3 DNA reads as TGTGCCAGCAGTCTCGGGACTAGCGGGGTAGATACGCAGTATTTT.

Here the CDR3 DNA reads TGTGCCAGCAGCCCCGTCAGAAACACCGGGGAGCTGTTTTTT. This encodes CASSPVRNTGELFF. The gene calls are TRBV3-1 (or the pseudogene TRBV3-2) and TRBJ2-2; the D is unclear. The V gene's germline CDR1 is LGHDT and CDR2 YNNKEL (reference sequence). The length of the CDR3 is 14 residues. Deletions cut 4 bases from V and 2 bases from J, with 8 bases between.

This chain connects TRBV2 to TRBJ2-2, with 8 bases matching TRBD1. Trimming took 6 bases from V and 4 from J; bases not matched to a gene: 7. The CDR3 is 15 amino acids. Germline CDR1 and CDR2: SNHLY and FYNNEI. CDR3 loop: CASRADRGSTGELFF. The CDR3 nucleotides are TGTGCCAGCAGGGCCGACAGGGGAAGCACCGGGGAGCTGTTTTTT.

The genes are TRBV3-1 (or the pseudogene TRBV3-2) and TRBJ1-2, with D perhaps TRBD1 (6 bases). Between the trimmed V and J ends, which lost 4 bases and 2 bases, there was a span of 17 bases. The CDR3 has 16 amino acids. In germline, CDR1 is LGHDT, CDR2 YNNKEL (reference sequence). For the CDR3, the DNA is TGTGCCAGCAGCCCCCGCGGGGGGACAACCAACTATGGCTACACCTTC. This codes for CASSPRGGTTNYGYTF.

This clone was found a few times. The chain is built from TRBV5-1 and TRBJ1-2; 7 nucleotides match TRBD1. The CDR3 totals 14 residues. V shed 0 bases, J shed 4 bases, and the junction held 3 bases outside the gene matches. The germline gives CDR1 SGHRS, CDR2 YFSETQ. The CDR3 region has the DNA TGCGCCAGCAGCTTGGAGGGGGCGGTCTATGGCTACACCTTC. Translating gives CASSLEGAVYGYTF.